Presented here are 25 T cell receptor beta chains from one specimen sequenced in a study of T cell responses to AZD1222 COVID-19 vaccine (dated by TCRdb to about 2021). The intended sense of this specimen's time point label: baseline before first vaccination. To prepare the library, the immunoSEQ multiplex PCR assay was applied. This immuneACCESS table, as held by TCRdb, lists in-frame sequences with V and J called but not all clones. Of the missing ones, under half trace to an unresolved V gene in checked studies; the others have no known cause. Present in this sample are more than 150,000 clones, more than 80% of which were seen just once. In total, the top ten clones hold roughly 6% of the sample. The sample here was peripheral blood, taken on day 0 of AZD1222 vaccination. These receptors came from an adult in good health.

This clone was seen only once. The chain uses TRBV9 and TRBJ1-1; a weak D match, TRBD1 (5 bases). V was shortened by 4 bases and J by 4 bases, with 23 bases between the two germline ends. The CDR3 extends over 17 amino acids. In germline, CDR1 is SGDLS, CDR2 YYNGEE. The DNA of the CDR3 is TGTGCCAGCAGCATGGCATCCGGGGCGGACTTAGGCACTGAAGCTTTCTTT. It codes for CASSMASGADLGTEAFF. Filled out from reference TRBV9 and TRBJ1-1, the complete variable domain reads DSGVTQTPKHLITATGQRVTLRCSPRSGDLSVYWYQQSLDQGLQFLIQYYNGEERAKGNILERFSAQQFPDLHSELNLSSLELGDSALYFCASSMASGADLGTEAFFGQGTRLTVV.

The V and J genes are TRBV10-3 and TRBJ2-3; D remains ambiguous. The CDR3 runs to 15 residues. V was shortened by 2 bases and J by 1 base, with 10 bases between the two germline ends. CDR1 is ENHRY, CDR2 SYGVKD, per germline. The CDR3, as DNA: TGTGCCATCAGTGAGAGAGAACCTGGCACAGATACGCAGTATTTT. Protein sequence: CAISEREPGTDTQYF.

The rearrangement links TRBV4-3 to TRBJ2-3; TRBD2 matches at 7 bases. Trimming removed 8 bases from V and 8 bases from J; junction bases left unmatched: 22. CDR3 length equals 17 residues. The germline V gene encodes CDR1 LGHNA and CDR2 YSLEER. CDR3 amino acids: CASALSSPPGGGSTQYF. CDR3 DNA: TGCGCCAGCGCCCTTTCAAGCCCTCCGGGAGGAGGATCTACGCAGTATTTT.

The V call is TRBV2, the J call TRBJ2-1, with D possibly being TRBD1 or TRBD2 (5 bases each). The germline V gene encodes CDR1 SNHLY and CDR2 FYNNEI. The V end was cut by 3 bases, the J end by 10 bases, with 13 bases between. The CDR3 spans 13 residues. The CDR3 nucleotides read TGTGCCAGCAGTGACTGGGGGTTCAGCGAGCAGTTCTTC. Amino acid sequence: CASSDWGFSEQFF.

This clone was seen just once. The chain carries TRBV7-9 and TRBJ2-7; the D call may be TRBD1 or TRBD2 (5 bases each). The CDR3 is 13 amino acids. Germline values: CDR1 SEHNR, CDR2 FQNEAQ (reference sequence). V lost 5 bases to trimming and J lost 4 bases, with 12 bases between them. This chain's CDR3 is CASSTRGEYEQYF. The CDR3 coding sequence is TGTGCCAGCAGCACGCGAGGGGAATACGAGCAGTACTTC. The full variable domain, in which reference TRBV7-9 and TRBJ2-7 provide the parts outside the CDR3, is DTGVSQNPRHKITKRGQNVTFRCDPISEHNRLYWYRQTLGQGPEFLTYFQNEAQLEKSRLLSDRFSAERPKGSFSTLEIQRTEQGDSAMYLCASSTRGEYEQYFGPGTRLTVT.

The rearrangement joins TRBV4-3 to TRBJ2-1, with D perhaps assigned TRBD1 or TRBD2 (5 bases each). V dropped 0 bases and J dropped 6 bases, with 21 bases sitting between them. CDR1 and CDR2 (germline): LGHNA, YSLEER. This CDR3 is 18 amino acids long. The CDR3 DNA reads as TGCGCCAGCAGCCAAGAATTCACTTTAGGGACGGTAAGCAATGAGCAGTTCTTC. The encoded protein is CASSQEFTLGTVSNEQFF.

The V call is TRBV5-1, the J call TRBJ2-2; TRBD1 is a possible D gene (6 bases). The ends were cut back, 4 bases at V and 1 base at J, with 11 bases in the middle. The CDR3 has 15 residues. Germline CDR1 and CDR2: SGHRS and YFSETQ. The CDR3 DNA follows: TGCGCCAGCAGCGCCGGACAGAAGAACACCGGGGAGCTGTTTTTT. This sequence encodes CASSAGQKNTGELFF.

V is TRBV7-2 and J is TRBJ1-1; TRBD1 matches 10 bases. Trimming removed 5 bases from V and 1 base from J; junction bases left unmatched: 4. Germline V gene sequence: CDR1 SGHTA, CDR2 FQGNSA. This CDR3 region has 15 residues. The CDR3 is CASSPRQGANTEAFF. The CDR3 nucleotides read TGTGCCAGCAGCCCCCGACAGGGGGCGAACACTGAAGCTTTCTTT.

The chain links TRBV28 to TRBJ1-3; the D gene is possibly TRBD1 (6 bases). Germline CDR1 and CDR2: MDHEN and SYDVKM. This CDR3 spans 13 amino acids. Trimming shortened V by 10 bases and J by 8 bases, and 18 bases separated the two germline ends. The CDR3 region has the DNA TGTGCCACCGACAGGCCTCTACGGGACACCATATATTTT. Its translation: CATDRPLRDTIYF.

This clone was detected only once. This sequence joins TRBV25-1 and TRBJ2-2, with TRBD2 identical over 9 bases. The CDR3 length is 16 residues. Germline CDR1 is MGHDK and CDR2 is SYGVNS. The J segment lost 5 bases and the V segment lost 1 base, leaving 5 bases of the junction unmatched. DNA of the CDR3: TGTGCCAGCAGTGAATTCGGCAGCGGGAGGACCGGGGAGCTGTTTTTT. It is translated as CASSEFGSGRTGELFF.

The chain carries TRBV3-1 (or the pseudogene TRBV3-2) and TRBJ1-2; no reliable D call. Trimming removed 4 bases from V and 8 bases from J, with 14 bases in between. CDR1 is LGHDT and CDR2 is YNNKEL in the germline V gene (reference sequence). This CDR3 comprises 13 residues. The CDR3 DNA is TGTGCCAGCAGCCGAAGTCTCACGGGCGGCTACACCTTC. Amino acid sequence: CASSRSLTGGYTF.

V usage is TRBV18 and J usage is TRBJ1-2; D gene uncertain. CDR3 length: 14 amino acids. Germline-derived CDR1 and CDR2 are KGHSH and LQKENI. V gave up 3 bases and J gave up 0 bases, with 8 bases separating them. The CDR3 bases are TGTGCCAGCTCACCGCTACATGCTAACTATGGCTACACCTTC. Its protein is CASSPLHANYGYTF.

The chain couples TRBV19 to TRBJ2-7, with 7 bases matching TRBD1. J lost 1 base, V lost 3 bases, and 3 bases had no gene match. CDR3 length: 14 amino acids. Per germline, CDR1 LNHDA and CDR2 SQIVND (reference sequence). CDR3: CASSIRQGSYEQYF. The CDR3 coding sequence is TGTGCCAGTAGTATCCGACAGGGTTCCTACGAGCAGTACTTC.

The chain joins TRBV10-3 to TRBJ1-6; D not certain. V was shortened by 6 bases and J by 3 bases, with 18 bases between the two germline ends. This CDR3 spans 17 amino acids. Looked up from germline, CDR1 is ENHRY and CDR2 is SYGVKD. This CDR3 is CAISNPPGHNYNSPLHF. DNA for the CDR3: TGTGCCATCAGCAATCCACCGGGTCACAACTATAATTCACCCCTCCACTTT.

The chain recombines TRBV18 with TRBJ1-4; D gene unclear. Deletions cut 1 base from V and 3 bases from J, with 9 bases between. Per germline, CDR1 KGHSH and CDR2 LQKENI. This CDR3 spans 15 amino acids. The CDR3 DNA reads TGTGCCAGCTCACCACTGGCTAGCTCTAATGAAAAACTGTTTTTT. Its protein is CASSPLASSNEKLFF.

This sequence joins TRBV4-1 and TRBJ2-7; no clear D gene. V was clipped by 0 bases and J by 4 bases, with 7 bases between them. CDR1 is MGHRA and CDR2 is YSYEKL in the germline V gene. This CDR3 contains 13 residues. CDR3 nucleotides: TGCGCCAGCAGCCAAGAAGTATCGTACGAGCAGTACTTC. Protein: CASSQEVSYEQYF.

The rearrangement links TRBV7-6 to TRBJ2-1; D is perhaps TRBD2 (6 bases). CDR1 is SGHVS and CDR2 is FNYEAQ in the germline V gene. CDR3 length: 16 amino acids. V lost 1 base, J lost 4 bases, and 14 bases lay in between. The CDR3 DNA is TGTGCCAGCAGCTTAGATGGGGGGTCCTTATACAATGAGCAGTTCTTC. Translated: CASSLDGGSLYNEQFF.

V is TRBV28 and J is TRBJ2-3; 7 nucleotides align to TRBD2. CDR3 length equals 15 residues. Germline loops: CDR1 MDHEN, CDR2 SYDVKM. V shed 3 bases, J shed 0 bases, and the junction held 3 bases outside the gene matches. The CDR3 DNA sequence: TGTGCCAGCAGTTTCCGGGGGGTTAGCACAGATACGCAGTATTTT. Residues: CASSFRGVSTDTQYF. Together with reference TRBV28 and TRBJ2-3, the CDR3 gives the full variable domain: DVKVTQSSRYLVKRTGEKVFLECVQDMDHENMFWYRQDPGLGLRLIYFSYDVKMKEKGDIPEGYSVSREKKERFSLILESASTNQTSMYLCASSFRGVSTDTQYFGPGTRLTVL.

The V gene is TRBV19, the J gene TRBJ1-2; D gene uncertain. V lost 4 bases and J 8 bases, leaving 20 bases between the germline ends. The CDR3 contains 15 residues. The germline V gene encodes CDR1 LNHDA and CDR2 SQIVND (reference sequence). The CDR3 region is CASSKVKSRGGGYTF. In DNA form, the CDR3 reads TGTGCCAGTAGTAAAGTAAAGTCTCGCGGCGGGGGCTACACCTTC.

The rearrangement uses TRBV7-2 and TRBJ1-2; 10 nucleotides line up with TRBD1. Germline lookup yields CDR1 SGHTA and CDR2 FQGNSA. The CDR3 runs 15 residues. After removal of 8 bases from V and 4 bases from J, the junction contained 10 bases not matched to a gene. This CDR3 reads CASFDRGLGSYGYTF. The CDR3 region has the DNA TGTGCCAGCTTTGACAGGGGGCTTGGCTCCTATGGCTACACCTTC.

The gene calls are TRBV11-2 and TRBJ1-2; no clear D. V lost 1 base and J 5 bases, leaving 17 bases between the germline ends. Germline values: CDR1 SGHAT, CDR2 FQNNGV. The CDR3 totals 16 residues. CDR3 coding DNA: TGTGCCAGCAGCTTAGTTGGCAGATCGGGTTCGTATGGCTACACCTTC. This encodes CASSLVGRSGSYGYTF.

The chain combines TRBV19 with TRBJ2-7; 8 bases agree with TRBD1. This CDR3 comprises 17 residues. The trim removed 5 bases at V and 6 bases at J, leaving 18 bases unmatched. Germline CDR1 is LNHDA and CDR2 is SQIVND (reference sequence). The CDR3 region has the DNA TGTGCCAGTAGTCGGACAGGGAAAGGCCTCTTCGCTAGCGAGCAGTACTTC. Translation gives CASSRTGKGLFASEQYF.

The V gene is TRBV18, the J gene TRBJ2-4; D is possibly TRBD1 (6 bases). Between the trimmed V and J ends, which lost 3 bases and 9 bases, there was a span of 18 bases. The germline CDR1 and CDR2 sequences are KGHSH and LQKENI. The CDR3 has 15 residues. CDR3 nucleotide sequence: TGTGCCAGCTCACCGGGACAAGTTTTTGCAGCCATTCAGTACTTC. Protein sequence: CASSPGQVFAAIQYF.

This clone was observed a handful of times. V gene TRBV5-5 combines with J gene TRBJ1-5; weak D call: TRBD1 (6 bases). The CDR3 has 15 amino acids. Trimming took 4 bases from V and 4 from J, leaving 15 bases between them. Germline lookup yields CDR1 SGHKS and CDR2 YYEKEE (reference sequence). The CDR3 DNA sequence: TGTGCCAGCAGCAAAGGGGACACTAGTAATCAGCCCCAGCATTTT. This sequence encodes CASSKGDTSNQPQHF.

A single count supports this clone. The genes are TRBV2 and TRBJ1-2; 7 bases map to TRBD1. CDR1 and CDR2 from the germline V gene are SNHLY and FYNNEI. Unmatched junction bases numbered 9, after V lost 4 bases and J lost 4 bases. This CDR3 is 15 amino acids long. CDR3 coding DNA: TGTGCCAGCAGTGGACCTACCGGGACAGTCTATGGCTACACCTTC. As protein: CASSGPTGTVYGYTF.